This entry features one TCR beta chain sequence. What this receptor recognizes is not known. No much larger clonotype is one base removed from it; base qualities were not supplied. The data stem from a study of T cell responses to AZD1222 COVID-19 vaccine (dated by TCRdb to the early 2020s). Regarding the research as a whole: A total of 230 to 250 trial participants underwent TCR sequencing, of whom some 210 received two doses of AZD1222 and about 25 received two doses of the MenACWY control vaccine. Trial participants were enrolled by age into subgroups of 18-55, 56-69 and 70-plus years, and about 150, 27 and 61 TCR-sequenced participants, respectively, were included in these subgroups. Overall study outcomes, separate from this receptor: The 56-69-year group was small, and its depth increase did not reach significance, likely because of low power. The whole spike protein was spanned by vaccine-associated CD4 TCRs, and dominant responses were seen in regions 160-218 and 743-854. Nearly half of unique spike-specific TCRs reportedly recognized epitopes outside regions mutated in the B.1.351 and B.1.1.7 variants. No day 14 peak-response samples were available, so repertoires were characterized only after the peak T cell response. Most participants were white British and females outnumbered males, and the authors suggested that clonal diversity may have been underestimated. After two AZD1222 doses, spike-specific TCR breadth and depth were significantly higher than at day 0 and than in MenACWY recipients. Only five to seven AZD1222 recipients were SARS-CoV-2 seropositive at baseline, limiting conclusions about previously exposed vaccinees.

At the junction V is shortened by 6 bases and J by 4 bases, with 14 bases in between. In the germline V gene, CDR1 corresponds to MNHEY and CDR2 to SVGEGT. The CDR3 numbers 14 residues from cysteine through phenylalanine. The read is trimmed to its CDR3 DNA, 42 bases read in frame from base 1. The CDR3 regions of human TCRbeta chains were analyzed by immunosequencing. Per the authors' processing: Repertoire TCRs were matched against a reference library of SARS-CoV-2-specific TCRs generated with the MIRA antigen-specificity platform. Breadth was defined as the fraction of unique TCRs that were SARS-CoV-2-associated. Depth was defined as the fraction of total T cells that were SARS-CoV-2-associated. Each spike-specific TCR was assigned to its reactive spike region and to a CD4 or CD8 class using the MIRA data. Log10-transformed breadth and depth values were compared by one-way ANOVA with Sidak's multiple comparisons tests. TCRdb carries this immuneACCESS record with in-frame sequences only. Its versions omit some clonotypes, under half of them owing to an unresolved V gene in the studies checked, with the rest unexplained. V, J and clone size were drawn from that table, and D and trimming were deduced from the DNA. The sample contains 100,000 to 120,000 clones, about 91% of them found a single time. The ten biggest clones cover 35% to 45% of the sample.

Per the publication, the time point label means: about 28 days (+/-7) after the second vaccine dose. Because spike-specific TCR depth and breadth did not differ between the two schedules, AZD1222 recipients who got a second dose at roughly 4 weeks were pooled with those who got a second dose at roughly 12 weeks. Vaccinee samples came from UK trials COV001 and COV002, including a single-blind randomized controlled phase 2/3 trial of AZD1222 (ChAdOx1 nCoV-19) in healthy adults. Trial participant PBMC samples were collected at day 0 and day 28 after the second dose for TCRbeta chain sequencing. This TCR was recovered from an adult who received the AZD1222 COVID-19 vaccine. The V and J genes are TRBV6-2 or TRBV6-3 and TRBJ2-3, and the D gene may be TRBD1, 6 bases matching. The sample here was peripheral blood, taken 28 days after the second AZD1222 dose. The sequenced DNA: TGTGCCAGCAGCCTCCAGGGGATCCCAGATACGCAGTATTTT. It translates as CASSLQGIPDTQYF.